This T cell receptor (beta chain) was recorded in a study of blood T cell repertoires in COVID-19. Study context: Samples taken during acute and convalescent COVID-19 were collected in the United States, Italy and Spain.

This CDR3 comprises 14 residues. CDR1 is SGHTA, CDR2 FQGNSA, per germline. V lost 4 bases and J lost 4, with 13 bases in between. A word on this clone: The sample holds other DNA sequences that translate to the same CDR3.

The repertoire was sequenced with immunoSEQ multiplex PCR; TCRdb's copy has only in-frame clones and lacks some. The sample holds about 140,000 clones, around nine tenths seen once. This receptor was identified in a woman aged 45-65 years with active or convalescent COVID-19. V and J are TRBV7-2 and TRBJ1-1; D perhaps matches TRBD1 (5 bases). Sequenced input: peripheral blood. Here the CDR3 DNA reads TGTGCCAGCAGCTCCCAGGGTGTGGGCACTGAAGCTTTCTTT. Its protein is CASSSQGVGTEAFF.